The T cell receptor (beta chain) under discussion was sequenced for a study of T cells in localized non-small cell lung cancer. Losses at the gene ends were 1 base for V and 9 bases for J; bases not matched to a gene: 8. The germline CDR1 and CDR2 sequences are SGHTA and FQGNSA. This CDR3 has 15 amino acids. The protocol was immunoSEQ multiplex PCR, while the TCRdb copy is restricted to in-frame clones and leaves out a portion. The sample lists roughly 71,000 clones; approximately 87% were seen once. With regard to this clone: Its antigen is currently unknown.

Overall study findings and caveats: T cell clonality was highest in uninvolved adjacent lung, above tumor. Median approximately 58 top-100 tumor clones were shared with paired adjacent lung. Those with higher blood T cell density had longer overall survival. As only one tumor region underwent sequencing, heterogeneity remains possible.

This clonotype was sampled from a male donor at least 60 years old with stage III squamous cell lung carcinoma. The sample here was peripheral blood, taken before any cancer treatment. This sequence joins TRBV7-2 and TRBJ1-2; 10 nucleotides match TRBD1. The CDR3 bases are TGTGCCAGCAGCTTAGATAGGGACAGGGGTTTTCGCTACACCTTC. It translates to CASSLDRDRGFRYTF.